This entry lists 10 T cell receptor beta chains sequenced from one sample in a study of human T cells and chemical hapten exposure. Indicated time point: pre-sensitization, week 0. Indicated treatment: therapeutic diphenylcyclopropenone sensitization with weekly scalp DPC. TCRdb reprocessed the RACE reads via MiXCR and lists one record per CDR3 protein. Of 200,000 to 300,000 distinct CDR3 sequences in the sample, roughly 8.9% were seen once. Source: whole blood, taken in connection with sensitization to the hapten diphenylcyclopropenone (DPC). These receptor sequences come from a woman aged 40-49 years with alopecia areata. Some clones in this sample may be carry-over from other donors' samples.

This sequence joins TRBV20-1 and TRBJ2-3, with D uncertain. V dropped 5 bases and J dropped 1 base, with 13 bases sitting between them. In germline, CDR1 is DFQATT, CDR2 SNEGSKA (reference sequence). The CDR3 sequence is 14 residues long. The CDR3 coding sequence is TGCAGTGCTCCGCTCGTCCGGGGCACAGATACGCAGTATTTT. Protein sequence: CSAPLVRGTDTQYF.

V and J are TRBV6-6 and TRBJ1-2; 7 positions match TRBD1. With 5 bases clipped from V and 2 bases from J, the junction kept 11 bases outside the gene matches. The CDR3 loop spans 16 amino acids. Germline CDR1 and CDR2: MNHNY and SVGAGI (reference sequence). CDR3 sequence: CASSRTGTAKNYGYTF. For the CDR3, the DNA is TGTGCCAGCAGTCGAACCGGGACAGCCAAAAACTATGGCTACACCTTC.

This clonotype was observed a few times. The genes are TRBV10-3 and TRBJ1-1; possibly TRBD1 for D (6 bases). The CDR3 is 14 amino acids. Germline V CDR1 and CDR2: ENHRY, SYGVKD. V was clipped by 0 bases and J by 11 bases, with 16 bases between them. The CDR3 nucleotides are TGTGCCATCAGTGAGTCGACAGCGACAGGTGAGGCTTTCTTT. The encoded protein is CAISESTATGEAFF.

The chain employs TRBV18 and TRBJ1-4; a possible D gene is TRBD1 (6 bases). Trimming took off 1 base at V and 7 bases at J, with 10 bases between the two ends. Germline V gives CDR1 KGHSH, CDR2 LQKENI. There are 14 residues in the CDR3. Here the CDR3 DNA reads TGTGCCAGCTCACCACTCTCAGGGGCTGAAAAACTGTTTTTT. Its translation: CASSPLSGAEKLFF.

This clonotype was seen only a few times. The genes are TRBV6-4 and TRBJ2-1, with a weak D call TRBD2 (6 bases). Germline CDR1 is MRHNA and CDR2 is SNTAGT. The CDR3 is made up of 11 amino acids. V lost 10 bases and J lost 14, with 18 bases in between. CDR3 DNA: TGTGCCACTCCGACTAGGTCGGAGGAGTTCTTC. This gives the protein CATPTRSEEFF.

This clonotype has a handful of counts. The V and J genes are TRBV5-1 and TRBJ2-5; TRBD2 matches at 9 bases. The germline gives CDR1 SGHRS, CDR2 YFSETQ. This CDR3 spans 17 amino acids. V was pared by 0 bases and J by 4 bases, with 10 bases of the junction left unmatched. As DNA, the CDR3 is TGCGCCAGCAGCTTGGGTACTTCCGGGACTAGCCGAGAGACCCAGTACTTC. Protein product: CASSLGTSGTSRETQYF.

This clonotype was recorded at least ten times. The chain combines TRBV10-3 with TRBJ2-3; no clear D. CDR3 length: 14 amino acids. The germline gives CDR1 ENHRY, CDR2 SYGVKD. Trimming removed 5 bases at V and 4 bases at J, with 13 bases between. The CDR3 sequence is CAISPAKRADTQYF. In nucleotides, the CDR3 is TGTGCCATCAGTCCAGCTAAAAGGGCAGATACGCAGTATTTT.

The rearrangement links TRBV5-1 to TRBJ2-1; no reliable D call. Germline loops: CDR1 SGHRS, CDR2 YFSETQ. Trimming shortened V by 0 bases and J by 12 bases, and 10 bases separated the two germline ends. The CDR3 spans 12 residues. The CDR3, as DNA: TGCGCCAGCAGCTTGGAACGTTTCGGGCAGTTCTTC. Its protein product is CASSLERFGQFF. Using reference TRBV5-1 and TRBJ2-1 for the parts outside the CDR3, the full variable domain is KAGVTQTPRYLIKTRGQQVTLSCSPISGHRSVSWYQQTPGQGLQFLFEYFSETQRNKGNFPGRFSGRQFSNSRSEMNVSTLELGDSALYLCASSLERFGQFFGPGTRLTVL.

This clonotype was detected only a few times. The V gene is TRBV29-1, the J gene TRBJ1-1; 9 bases map to TRBD1. The germline V gene has CDR1 SQVTM and CDR2 ANQGSEA. The CDR3 spans 13 residues. Trimming cost V 1 base and J 3 bases; bases outside gene matches: 0. CDR3 DNA: TGCAGCGTTGAAGGGACAGGGGACACTGAAGCTTTCTTT. It encodes CSVEGTGDTEAFF.

The rearrangement links TRBV27 to TRBJ2-3; TRBD2 might be the D (6 bases). There are 15 residues in the CDR3. V lost 3 bases, J lost 1 base, and 11 bases lay in between. The germline V gene has CDR1 MNHEY and CDR2 SMNVEV (reference sequence). In DNA form, the CDR3 reads TGTGCCAGCAGTTTGGATCCGGGGGGCACAGATACGCAGTATTTT. Translation gives CASSLDPGGTDTQYF.